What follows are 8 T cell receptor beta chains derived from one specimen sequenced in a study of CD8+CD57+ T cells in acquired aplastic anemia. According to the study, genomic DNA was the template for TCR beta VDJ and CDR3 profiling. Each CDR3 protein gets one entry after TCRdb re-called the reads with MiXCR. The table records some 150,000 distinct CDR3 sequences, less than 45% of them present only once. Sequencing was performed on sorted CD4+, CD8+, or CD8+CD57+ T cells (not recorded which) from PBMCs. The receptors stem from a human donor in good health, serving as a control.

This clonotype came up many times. This CDR3 reads CASSRRPESYNEQFF. In nucleotides, the CDR3 is TGTGCCAGTAGTCGTAGGCCGGAGTCCTACAATGAGCAGTTCTTC. The V gene is TRBV19, the J gene TRBJ2-1, with D unresolved. Trimming took off 5 bases at V and 1 base at J, with 12 bases between the two ends. This CDR3 has 15 residues. Germline-derived CDR1 and CDR2 are LNHDA and SQIVND (reference sequence).

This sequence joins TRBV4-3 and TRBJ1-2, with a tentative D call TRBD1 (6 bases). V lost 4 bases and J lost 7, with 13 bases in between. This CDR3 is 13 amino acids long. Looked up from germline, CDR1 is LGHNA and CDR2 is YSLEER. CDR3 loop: CASSLVQGTGYTF. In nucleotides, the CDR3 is TGCGCCAGCAGCCTAGTTCAGGGGACTGGCTACACCTTC.

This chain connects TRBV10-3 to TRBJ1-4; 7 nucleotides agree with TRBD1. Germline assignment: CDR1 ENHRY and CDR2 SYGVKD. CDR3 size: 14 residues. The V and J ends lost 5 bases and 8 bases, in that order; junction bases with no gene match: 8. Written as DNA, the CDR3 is TGTGCCATCAGTTCTGACAGGGCTGGGGAAAAACTGTTTTTT. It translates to CAISSDRAGEKLFF.

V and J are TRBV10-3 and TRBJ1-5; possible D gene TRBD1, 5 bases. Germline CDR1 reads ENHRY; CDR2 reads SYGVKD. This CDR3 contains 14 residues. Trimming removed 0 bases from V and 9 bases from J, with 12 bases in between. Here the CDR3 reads CAISESGGRTPQHF. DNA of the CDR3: TGTGCCATCAGTGAGTCGGGGGGGAGGACGCCCCAGCATTTT.

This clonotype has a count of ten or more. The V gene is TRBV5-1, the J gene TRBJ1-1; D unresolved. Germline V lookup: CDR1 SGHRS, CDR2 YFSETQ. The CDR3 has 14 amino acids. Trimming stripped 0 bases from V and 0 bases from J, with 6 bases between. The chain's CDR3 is CASSLGGMNTEAFF. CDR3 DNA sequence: TGCGCCAGCAGCTTGGGCGGAATGAACACTGAAGCTTTCTTT.

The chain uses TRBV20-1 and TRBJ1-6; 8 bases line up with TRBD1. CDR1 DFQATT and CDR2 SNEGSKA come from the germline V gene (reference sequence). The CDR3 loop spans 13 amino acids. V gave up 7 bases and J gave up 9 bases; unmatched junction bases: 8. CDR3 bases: TGCAGTGAAGCGGCCAGGGGGCCTTCACCCCTCCACTTT. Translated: CSEAARGPSPLHF.

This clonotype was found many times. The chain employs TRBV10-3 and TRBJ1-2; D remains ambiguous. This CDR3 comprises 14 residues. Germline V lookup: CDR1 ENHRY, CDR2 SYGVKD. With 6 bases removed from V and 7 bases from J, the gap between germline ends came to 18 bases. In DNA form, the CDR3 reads TGTGCCATCAGCGGGAGGGCCTGGGGAGGTGGCTACACCTTC. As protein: CAISGRAWGGGYTF.

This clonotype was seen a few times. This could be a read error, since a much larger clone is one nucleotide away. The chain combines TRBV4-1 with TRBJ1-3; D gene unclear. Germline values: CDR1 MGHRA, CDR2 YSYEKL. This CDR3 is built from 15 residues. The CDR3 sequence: CASSLTGRSGSTIYF. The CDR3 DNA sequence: TGCGCCAGCAGCCTCACGGGAAGGTCTGGAAGCACCATATATTTT.